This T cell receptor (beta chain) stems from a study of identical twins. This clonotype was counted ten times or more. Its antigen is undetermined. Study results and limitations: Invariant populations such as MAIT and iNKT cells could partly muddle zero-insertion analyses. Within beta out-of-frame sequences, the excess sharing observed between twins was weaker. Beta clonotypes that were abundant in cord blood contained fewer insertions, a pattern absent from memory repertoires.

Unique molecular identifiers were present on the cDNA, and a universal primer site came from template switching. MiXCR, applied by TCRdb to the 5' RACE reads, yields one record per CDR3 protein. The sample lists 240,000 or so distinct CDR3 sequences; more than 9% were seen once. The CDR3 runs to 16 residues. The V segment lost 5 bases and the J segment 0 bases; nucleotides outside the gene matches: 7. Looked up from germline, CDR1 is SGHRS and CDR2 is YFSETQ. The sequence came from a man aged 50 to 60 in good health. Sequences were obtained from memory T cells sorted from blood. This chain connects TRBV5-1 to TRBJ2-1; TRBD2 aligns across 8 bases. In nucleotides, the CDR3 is TGCGCCAGCAGGACGGGAGGGGCCAGCTCCTACAATGAGCAGTTCTTC. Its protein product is CASRTGGASSYNEQFF.